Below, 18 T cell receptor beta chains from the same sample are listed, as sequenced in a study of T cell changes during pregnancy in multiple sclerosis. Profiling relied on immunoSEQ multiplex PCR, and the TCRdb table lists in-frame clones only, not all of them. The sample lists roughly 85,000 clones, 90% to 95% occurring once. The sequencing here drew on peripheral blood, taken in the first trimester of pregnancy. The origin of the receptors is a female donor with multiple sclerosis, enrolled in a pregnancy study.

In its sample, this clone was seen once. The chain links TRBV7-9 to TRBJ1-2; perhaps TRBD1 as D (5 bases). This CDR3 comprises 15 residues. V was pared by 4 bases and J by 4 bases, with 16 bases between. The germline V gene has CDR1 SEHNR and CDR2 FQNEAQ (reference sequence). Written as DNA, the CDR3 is TGTGCCAGCAGCTACCCTGGGGGAGGGAGCTATGGCTACACCTTC. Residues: CASSYPGGGSYGYTF.

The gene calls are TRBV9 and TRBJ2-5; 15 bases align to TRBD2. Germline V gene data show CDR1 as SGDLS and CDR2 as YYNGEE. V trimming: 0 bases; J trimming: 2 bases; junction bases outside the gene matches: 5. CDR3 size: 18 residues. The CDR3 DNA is TGTGCCAGCAGCGTAGAAGGGGGACTAGCGGGAGGACAAGAGACCCAGTACTTC. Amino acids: CASSVEGGLAGGQETQYF.

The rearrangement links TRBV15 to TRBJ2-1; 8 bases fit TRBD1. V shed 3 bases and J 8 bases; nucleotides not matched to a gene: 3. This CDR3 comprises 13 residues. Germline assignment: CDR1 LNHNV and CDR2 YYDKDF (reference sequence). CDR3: CATSRDRVYEQFF. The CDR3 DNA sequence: TGTGCCACCAGCAGGGACAGGGTTTATGAGCAGTTCTTC.

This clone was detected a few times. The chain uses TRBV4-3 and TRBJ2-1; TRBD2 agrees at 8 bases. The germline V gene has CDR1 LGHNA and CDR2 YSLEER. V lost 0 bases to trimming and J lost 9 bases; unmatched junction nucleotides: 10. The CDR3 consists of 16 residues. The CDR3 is CASSQDPPGGPGEQFF. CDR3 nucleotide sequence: TGCGCCAGCAGCCAAGATCCACCGGGGGGGCCGGGTGAGCAGTTCTTC.

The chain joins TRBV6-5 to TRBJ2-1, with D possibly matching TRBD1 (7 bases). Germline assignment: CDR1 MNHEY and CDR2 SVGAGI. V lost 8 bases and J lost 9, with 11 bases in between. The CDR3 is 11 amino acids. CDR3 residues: CASRGTVEQFF. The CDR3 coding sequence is TGTGCCAGCCGGGGGACAGTTGAGCAGTTCTTC.

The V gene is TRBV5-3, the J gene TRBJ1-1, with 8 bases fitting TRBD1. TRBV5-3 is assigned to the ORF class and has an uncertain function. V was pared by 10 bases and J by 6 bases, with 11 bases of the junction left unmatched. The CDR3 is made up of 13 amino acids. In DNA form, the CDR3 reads TGTGCCGGGTCTTATCAGGGGGCGTCTGAAGCTTTCTTT. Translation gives CAGSYQGASEAFF.

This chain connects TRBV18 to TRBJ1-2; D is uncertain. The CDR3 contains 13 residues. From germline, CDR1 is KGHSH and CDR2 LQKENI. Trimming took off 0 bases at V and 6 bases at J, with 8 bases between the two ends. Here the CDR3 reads CASSPPRGDGYTF. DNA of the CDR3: TGTGCCAGCTCACCACCAAGAGGAGATGGCTACACCTTC. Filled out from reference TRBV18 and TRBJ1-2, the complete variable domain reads NAGVMQNPRHLVRRRGQEARLRCSPMKGHSHVYWYRQLPEEGLKFMVYLQKENIIDESGMPKERFSAEFPKEGPSILRIQQVVRGDSAAYFCASSPPRGDGYTFGSGTRLTVV.

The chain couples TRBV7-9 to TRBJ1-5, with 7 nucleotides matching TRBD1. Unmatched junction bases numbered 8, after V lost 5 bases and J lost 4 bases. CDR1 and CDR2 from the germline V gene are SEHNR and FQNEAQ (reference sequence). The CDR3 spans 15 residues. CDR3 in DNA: TGTGCCAGCAGCGATGGACAGGCCTGGAATCAGCCCCAGCATTTT. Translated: CASSDGQAWNQPQHF.

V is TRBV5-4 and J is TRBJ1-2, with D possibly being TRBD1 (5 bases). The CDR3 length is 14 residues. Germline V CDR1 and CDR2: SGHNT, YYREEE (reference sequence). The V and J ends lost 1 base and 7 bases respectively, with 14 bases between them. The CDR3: CASSLSGLRGGYTF. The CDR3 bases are TGTGCCAGCAGCTTGTCAGGCCTAAGGGGTGGCTACACCTTC.

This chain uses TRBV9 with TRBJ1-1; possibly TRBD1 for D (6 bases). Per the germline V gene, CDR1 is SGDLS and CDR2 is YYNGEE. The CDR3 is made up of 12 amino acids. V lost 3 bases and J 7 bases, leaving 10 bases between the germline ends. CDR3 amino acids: CASSGDRNEAFF. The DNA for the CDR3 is TGTGCCAGCAGCGGAGACAGGAATGAAGCTTTCTTT.

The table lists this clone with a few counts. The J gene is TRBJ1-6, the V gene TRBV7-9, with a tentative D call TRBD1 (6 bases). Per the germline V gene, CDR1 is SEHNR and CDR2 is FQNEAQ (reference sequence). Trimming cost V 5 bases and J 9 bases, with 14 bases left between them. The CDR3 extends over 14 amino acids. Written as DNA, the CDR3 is TGTGCCAGCAGCACAACAGGGTTGGGTTCACCCCTCCACTTT. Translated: CASSTTGLGSPLHF.

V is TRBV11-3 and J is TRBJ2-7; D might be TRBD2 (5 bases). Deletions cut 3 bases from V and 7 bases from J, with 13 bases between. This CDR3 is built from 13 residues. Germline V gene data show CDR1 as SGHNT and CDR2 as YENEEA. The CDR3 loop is CASSLHAGWEQYF. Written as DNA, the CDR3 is TGTGCCAGCAGCTTGCATGCGGGTTGGGAGCAGTACTTC.

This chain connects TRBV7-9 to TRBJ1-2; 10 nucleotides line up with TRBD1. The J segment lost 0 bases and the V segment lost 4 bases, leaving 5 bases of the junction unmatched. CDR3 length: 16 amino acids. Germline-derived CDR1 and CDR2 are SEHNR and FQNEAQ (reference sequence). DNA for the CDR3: TGTGCCAGCAGCTCACCCGGACAGGGGGCTAACTATGGCTACACCTTC. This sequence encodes CASSSPGQGANYGYTF.

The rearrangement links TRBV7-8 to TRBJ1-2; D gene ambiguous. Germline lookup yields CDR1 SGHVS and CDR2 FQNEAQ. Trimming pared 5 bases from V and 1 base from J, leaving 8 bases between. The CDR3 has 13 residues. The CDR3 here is CASSRLINYGYTF. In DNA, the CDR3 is TGTGCCAGCAGCCGTCTTATTAACTATGGCTACACCTTC. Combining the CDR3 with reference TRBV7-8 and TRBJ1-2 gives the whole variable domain GAGVSQSPRYKVAKRGQDVALRCDPISGHVSLFWYQQALGQGPEFLTYFQNEAQLDKSGLPSDRFFAERPEGSVSTLKIQRTQQEDSAVYLCASSRLINYGYTFGSGTRLTVV.

CDR3 nucleotide sequence: TGTGCCAGCAGCCAAGTTGGACTAGCAGGGCCAGATACGCAGTATTTT. It specifies CASSQVGLAGPDTQYF. The chain employs TRBV4-2 and TRBJ2-3; 8 nucleotides agree with TRBD2. The V gene's germline CDR1 is LGHNA and CDR2 YNFKEQ. V lost 1 base to trimming and J lost 4 bases; unmatched junction nucleotides: 7. This CDR3 is 16 amino acids long.

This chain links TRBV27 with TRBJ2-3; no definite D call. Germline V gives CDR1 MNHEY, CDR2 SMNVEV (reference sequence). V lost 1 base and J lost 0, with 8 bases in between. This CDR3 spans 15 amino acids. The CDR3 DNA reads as TGTGCCAGCAGTTTATGGGCAGGTAGCACAGATACGCAGTATTTT. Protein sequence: CASSLWAGSTDTQYF.

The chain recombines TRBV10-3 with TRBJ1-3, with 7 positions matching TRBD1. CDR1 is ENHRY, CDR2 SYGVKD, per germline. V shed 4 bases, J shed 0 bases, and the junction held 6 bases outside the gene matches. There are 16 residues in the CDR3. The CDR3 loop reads CAISGGQVISGNTIYF. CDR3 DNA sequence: TGTGCCATCAGTGGTGGACAGGTTATCTCTGGAAACACCATATATTTT.

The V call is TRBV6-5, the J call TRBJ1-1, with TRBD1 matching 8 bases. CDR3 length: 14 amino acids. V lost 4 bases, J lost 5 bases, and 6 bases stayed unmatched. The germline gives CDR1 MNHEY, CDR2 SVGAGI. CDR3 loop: CASSSGQGDTEAFF. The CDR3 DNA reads TGTGCCAGCAGTTCTGGACAGGGAGATACTGAAGCTTTCTTT.